Presented here are 18 T cell receptor beta chains from one specimen sequenced in a study of early T cells in non-severe SARS-CoV-2 infection. From the 5' RACE reads, TCRdb called clonotypes with MiXCR, one entry per CDR3 protein. The sample contains 20,000 to 25,000 distinct CDR3 sequences, 3.5% to 5% of which appear only once. The source material was whole blood. The receptors were gathered from an adult who was a healthcare worker with PCR-confirmed SARS-CoV-2 infection or an uninfected control (not recorded which).

This clonotype was observed many times. This chain connects TRBV6-5 to TRBJ2-2; D is possibly TRBD2 (5 bases). Germline V gives CDR1 MNHEY, CDR2 SVGAGI. The CDR3 length is 14 residues. V was shortened by 6 bases and J by 3 bases, with 11 bases between the two germline ends. This CDR3 reads CASRGRGYTGELFF. Written as DNA, the CDR3 is TGTGCCAGCAGGGGGAGAGGGTACACCGGGGAGCTGTTTTTT.

This clonotype was detected many times. The rearrangement uses TRBV28 and TRBJ1-5; D gene unclear. V was shortened by 6 bases and J by 2 bases, with 8 bases between the two germline ends. CDR1 and CDR2 from the germline V gene are MDHEN and SYDVKM. The CDR3 consists of 13 residues. As DNA, the CDR3 is TGTGCCAGCAGAACCCTGGGCAATCAGCCCCAGCATTTT. Residues: CASRTLGNQPQHF.

The sample holds many counts of this clonotype. V usage is TRBV10-3 and J usage is TRBJ1-3; D not resolved. Germline V CDR1 and CDR2: ENHRY, SYGVKD. The CDR3 is made up of 14 amino acids. With 4 bases removed from V and 0 bases from J, the gap between germline ends came to 7 bases. The CDR3 spells CAISATDSGNTIYF. The CDR3, as DNA: TGTGCCATCAGTGCGACGGACTCTGGAAACACCATATATTTT.

In this sample, this clonotype turned up a few times. The chain is built from TRBV14 and TRBJ1-2; TRBD1 might be the D (5 bases). V lost 2 bases and J lost 4, with 17 bases in between. The CDR3 is 16 amino acids. The germline V gene has CDR1 SGHDN and CDR2 FVKESK. CDR3 sequence reads: CASSQQRDGTGYGYTF. The CDR3 coding sequence is TGTGCCAGCAGCCAACAAAGAGATGGCACAGGCTATGGCTACACCTTC. The full variable domain, its missing parts supplied by reference TRBV14 and TRBJ1-2, is EAGVTQFPSHSVIEKGQTVTLRCDPISGHDNLYWYRRVMGKEIKFLLHFVKESKQDESGMPNNRFLAERTGGTYSTLKVQPAELEDSGVYFCASSQQRDGTGYGYTFGSGTRLTVV.

This clonotype was counted many times. This sequence joins TRBV7-3 and TRBJ2-2; TRBD1 is a possible D gene (5 bases). Germline V lookup: CDR1 SGHTA, CDR2 FQGTGA. Trimming took 2 bases from V and 6 from J, leaving 16 bases between them. CDR3 length: 16 residues. The chain's CDR3 is CASSLSPARAPGELFF. CDR3 DNA sequence: TGTGCCAGCAGCTTATCTCCGGCCAGGGCTCCCGGGGAGCTGTTTTTT. Full variable domain (rest looked up from reference TRBV7-3 and TRBJ2-2): GAGVSQTPSNKVTEKGKYVELRCDPISGHTALYWYRQSLGQGPEFLIYFQGTGAADDSGLPNDRFFAVRPEGSVSTLKIQRTERGDSAVYLCASSLSPARAPGELFFGEGSRLTVL.

This clonotype is categorized as large (0.1 to 1%). CDR3 nucleotides: TGTGCCAGCAGCCGGGGGCCTAACTATGAGCAGTTCTTC. This gives the protein CASSRGPNYEQFF. This chain connects TRBV7-6 to TRBJ2-1, with D possibly being TRBD1 or TRBD2 (6 bases each). The CDR3 sequence is 13 residues long. V gave up 5 bases and J gave up 8 bases, with 13 bases separating them. Germline V gene data show CDR1 as SGHVS and CDR2 as FNYEAQ.

This clonotype was recorded many times. The chain carries TRBV29-1 and TRBJ2-5; D may be TRBD1 (5 bases). This CDR3 spans 12 amino acids. Trimming cost V 4 bases and J 5 bases, with 11 bases left between them. Germline V gene data show CDR1 as SQVTM and CDR2 as ANQGSEA. CDR3 bases: TGCAGCGTTGGCGCAGGGTTCGAGACCCAGTACTTC. Amino acid sequence: CSVGAGFETQYF.

This clonotype was seen ten or more times. The chain recombines TRBV4-2 with TRBJ2-5, with 9 bases matching TRBD2. Germline loops: CDR1 LGHNA, CDR2 YNFKEQ. After removal of 3 bases from V and 2 bases from J, the junction contained 7 bases not matched to a gene. The CDR3 loop spans 16 amino acids. The CDR3 spells CASSQHLAGMQETQYF. CDR3 DNA sequence: TGTGCCAGCAGCCAGCACCTAGCGGGGATGCAAGAGACCCAGTACTTC.

This clonotype has at least ten counts. CDR3 amino acids: CASSYTPTLSEQFF. In nucleotides, the CDR3 is TGTGCCAGCAGTTACACACCGACCCTAAGCGAGCAGTTCTTC. The chain uses TRBV6-5 and TRBJ2-1; D remains ambiguous. Germline values: CDR1 MNHEY, CDR2 SVGAGI. This CDR3 contains 14 residues. Deletions cut 2 bases from V and 10 bases from J, with 15 bases between.

By its share, this clonotype is medium-sized. Mismatch with germline at one junction end may stem from a read error. The CDR3 DNA is TGTGCTAGCAGCCGCGGGACACTCTACGAGCAGTACTTC. It translates to CASSRGTLYEQYF. The chain links TRBV7-7 to TRBJ2-7; tentatively, D is TRBD1 or TRBD2 (6 bases each). CDR1 is SSHAT and CDR2 is FNYEAQ in the germline V gene (reference sequence). This CDR3 has 13 residues. The full variable domain, with the rest looked up from reference TRBV7-7 and TRBJ2-7, is GAGVSQSPRYKVTKRGQDVTLRCDPISSHATLYWYQQALGQGPEFLTYFNYEAQPDKSGLPSDRFSAERPEGSISTLTIQRTEQRDSAMYRCASSRGTLYEQYFGPGTRLTVT.

This clonotype was seen many times. The rearrangement links TRBV20-1 to TRBJ1-1; D remains unclear. Germline V CDR1 and CDR2: DFQATT, SNEGSKA (reference sequence). CDR3 length: 12 amino acids. V was trimmed by 3 bases and J by 10 bases, leaving 15 bases between them. CDR3 protein: CSARDPYKGAFF. The CDR3 coding sequence is TGCAGTGCTAGGGACCCCTATAAGGGAGCTTTCTTT.

This clonotype was detected ten times or more. This sequence joins TRBV7-6 and TRBJ2-1, with TRBD2 identical over 12 bases. V shed 2 bases, J shed 8 bases, and the junction held 10 bases outside the gene matches. CDR3 length: 17 residues. CDR1 is SGHVS, CDR2 FNYEAQ, per germline. CDR3 coding DNA: TGTGCCAGCAGCTTACTACCGACTAGCGGGGGTAGGGATGAGCAGTTCTTC. The encoded protein is CASSLLPTSGGRDEQFF.

This clonotype was picked up many times. The V and J genes are TRBV5-5 and TRBJ2-7; TRBD1 agrees at 7 bases. V lost 1 base to trimming and J lost 3 bases; unmatched junction nucleotides: 7. This CDR3 is built from 15 residues. From germline, CDR1 is SGHKS and CDR2 YYEKEE (reference sequence). The CDR3: CASSLWSQGSYEQYF. For the CDR3, the DNA is TGTGCCAGCAGCTTGTGGTCACAGGGGAGCTACGAGCAGTACTTC.

This clonotype was seen ten or more times. V usage is TRBV5-1 and J usage is TRBJ2-4; the D is unclear. Trimming stripped 1 base from V and 0 bases from J, with 11 bases between. The CDR3 contains 16 residues. Germline CDR1 and CDR2: SGHRS and YFSETQ. The CDR3, as DNA: TGCGCCAGCAGCTTGTCGGGTTCTCTAGCCAAAAACATTCAGTACTTC. It is translated as CASSLSGSLAKNIQYF.

This clonotype was observed many times. This CDR3 is CAISGDYSGNTIYF. The CDR3 DNA reads TGTGCCATCAGTGGGGATTACTCTGGAAACACCATATATTTT. The chain is built from TRBV10-3 and TRBJ1-3; D not resolved. The CDR3 sequence is 14 residues long. V gave up 4 bases and J gave up 0 bases, with 7 bases separating them. CDR1 ENHRY and CDR2 SYGVKD come from the germline V gene.

At least ten counts were recorded for this clonotype. The DNA for the CDR3 is TGCGCCAGCAGCCACGGCCTGGACAGGGACCTTTTCTATGGCTACACCTTC. It translates to CASSHGLDRDLFYGYTF. V is TRBV4-3 and J is TRBJ1-2; 8 nucleotides align to TRBD1. Trimming removed 3 bases from V and 4 bases from J; junction bases left unmatched: 13. Germline-derived CDR1 and CDR2 are LGHNA and YSLEER. This CDR3 has 17 amino acids.

This clonotype has only a few counts. The chain has TRBV19 and TRBJ1-2, with D tentatively TRBD1 (5 bases). V was pared by 6 bases and J by 7 bases, with 18 bases between. Germline loops: CDR1 LNHDA, CDR2 SQIVND (reference sequence). The CDR3 has 14 residues. The chain's CDR3 is CASSPTRGVSGYTF. CDR3 nucleotide sequence: TGTGCCAGTAGCCCAACACGGGGGGTCAGTGGCTACACCTTC.

This clonotype was counted ten times or more. This chain links TRBV29-1 with TRBJ2-7, with D tentatively TRBD1 (6 bases). CDR3 length: 15 amino acids. Germline CDR1 is SQVTM and CDR2 is ANQGSEA. V shed 4 bases and J shed 4 bases, with 20 bases lying between them. For the CDR3, the DNA is TGCAGCGTTGGGTACGGGACAAGATTATATTACGAGCAGTACTTC. This sequence encodes CSVGYGTRLYYEQYF.